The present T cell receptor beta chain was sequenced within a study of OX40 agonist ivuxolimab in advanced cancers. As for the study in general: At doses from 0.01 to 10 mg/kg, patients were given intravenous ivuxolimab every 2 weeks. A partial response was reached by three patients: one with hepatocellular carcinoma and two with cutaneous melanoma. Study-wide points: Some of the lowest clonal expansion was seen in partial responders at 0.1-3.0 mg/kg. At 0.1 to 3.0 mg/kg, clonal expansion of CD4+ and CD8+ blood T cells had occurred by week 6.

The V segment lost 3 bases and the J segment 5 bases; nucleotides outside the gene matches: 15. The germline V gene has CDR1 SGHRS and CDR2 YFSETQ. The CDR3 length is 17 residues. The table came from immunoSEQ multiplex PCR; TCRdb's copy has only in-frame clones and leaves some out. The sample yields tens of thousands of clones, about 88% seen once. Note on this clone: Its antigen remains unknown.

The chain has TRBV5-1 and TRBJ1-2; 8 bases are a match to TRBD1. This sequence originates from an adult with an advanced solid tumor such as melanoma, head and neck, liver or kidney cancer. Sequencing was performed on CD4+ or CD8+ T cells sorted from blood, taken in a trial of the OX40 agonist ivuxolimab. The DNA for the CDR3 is TGCGCCAGCAGCTCCGTGGCTCGGTCGCAGGGGGCTTATGGCTACACCTTC. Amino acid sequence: CASSSVARSQGAYGYTF.